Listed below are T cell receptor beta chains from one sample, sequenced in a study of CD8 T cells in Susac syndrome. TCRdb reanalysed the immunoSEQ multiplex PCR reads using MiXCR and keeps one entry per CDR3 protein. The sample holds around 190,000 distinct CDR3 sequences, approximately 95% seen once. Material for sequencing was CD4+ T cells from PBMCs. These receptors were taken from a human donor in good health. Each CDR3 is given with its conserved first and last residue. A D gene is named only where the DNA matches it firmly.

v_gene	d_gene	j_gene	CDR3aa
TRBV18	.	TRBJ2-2	CASSPPIGTHNTGELFF
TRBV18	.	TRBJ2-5	CASSPSEGQFSRETQYF
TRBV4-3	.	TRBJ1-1	CASSLSRTRRLAFF
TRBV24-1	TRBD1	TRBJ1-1	CATSETGRNAEAFF
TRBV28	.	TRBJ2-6	CASSLYTVSGANVLTF
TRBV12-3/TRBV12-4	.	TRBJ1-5	CASSSERQPQHF
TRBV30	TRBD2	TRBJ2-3	CAGTIAGGSDTQYF
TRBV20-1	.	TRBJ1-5	CSATQRPLNSNQPQHF
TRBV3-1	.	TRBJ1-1	CASSQARQAGEAFF
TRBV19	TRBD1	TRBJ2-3	CASSETGGSADTQYF
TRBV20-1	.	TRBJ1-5	CSAIGWGPQHF
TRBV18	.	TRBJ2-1	CASSPRGSNEQFF
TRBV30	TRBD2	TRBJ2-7	CAWSPGLAGTYEQYF
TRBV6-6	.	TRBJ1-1	CASSSNDWGREAFF
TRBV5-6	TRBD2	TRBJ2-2	CASSLEGLAITGELFF
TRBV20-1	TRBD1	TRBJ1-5	CSARPGGNQPQHF
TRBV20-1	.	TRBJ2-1	CSVGRSSYNEQFF
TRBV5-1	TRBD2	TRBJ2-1	CASSPRERGNEQFF
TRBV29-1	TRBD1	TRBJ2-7	CSVAGHRGPEYEQYF
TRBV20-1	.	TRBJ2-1	CSAEGYNEQFF
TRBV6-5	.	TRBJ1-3	CASSYSRTSPGNTIYF
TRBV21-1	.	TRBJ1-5	CASSSSLTGGISNQPQHF
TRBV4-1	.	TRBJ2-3	CASSPQGEGRADTQYF
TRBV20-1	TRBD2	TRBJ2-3	CSVVGRADTQYF
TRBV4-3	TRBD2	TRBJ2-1	CASSRGLANNEQFF
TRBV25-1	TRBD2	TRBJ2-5	CASTSGRIWGETQYF
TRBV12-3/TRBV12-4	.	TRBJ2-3	CASSFGQITDTQYF
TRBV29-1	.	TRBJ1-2	CSPNDGYTF
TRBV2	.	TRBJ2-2	CASSADFQTGELFF
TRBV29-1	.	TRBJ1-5	CSVEVQGQGPQHF
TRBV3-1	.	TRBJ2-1	CASSQDQLPFF
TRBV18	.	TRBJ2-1	CASSPRTSYNEQFF
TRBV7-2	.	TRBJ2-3	CASSFEGGTDTQYF
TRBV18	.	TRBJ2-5	CASSPRQSQETQYF
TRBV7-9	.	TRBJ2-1	CASSFVQAANEQFF
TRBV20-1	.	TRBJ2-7	CSASRGNEQYF
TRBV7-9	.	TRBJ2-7	CASSLANPREQYF
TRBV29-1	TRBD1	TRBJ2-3	CSVGPGGALNTDTQYF
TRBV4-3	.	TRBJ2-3	CASSQDISDTQYF
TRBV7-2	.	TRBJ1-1	CASSLDSSANTEAFF
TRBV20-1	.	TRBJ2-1	CSASRLASEQFF
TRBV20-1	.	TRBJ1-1	CSVPGGGAEAFF
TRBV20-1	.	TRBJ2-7	CSARPEYSYEQYF
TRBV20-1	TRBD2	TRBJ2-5	CSALTGTTLGTQYF
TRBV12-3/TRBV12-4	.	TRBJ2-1	CASTLDRSEQFF
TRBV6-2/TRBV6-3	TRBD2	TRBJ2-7	CASTLTSGRTYEQYF
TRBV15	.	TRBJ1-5	CATMGLNQPQHF